These T cell receptor beta chains were read from a single sample in a study of T cell changes during pregnancy in multiple sclerosis. Sequencing was performed with immunoSEQ multiplex PCR; in TCRdb, only in-frame clones are kept and a portion is missing. The sample includes some 96,000 clones, about 90% of them seen just once. The input for sequencing was peripheral blood, taken after pregnancy. The receptors derive from a female donor with multiple sclerosis, enrolled in a pregnancy study. Both conserved end residues are part of each CDR3. D genes are given only for firm matches. Some rows mark clone size as missing; the rest say once, few, many or name a class of expanded clone.

clone_size j_call v_call d_call cdr3_nt cdr3_aa
- TRBJ2-2 TRBV7-3 - TGTGCCAGCAGCTTAAGTGGGAGGTCGACCGGGGAGCTGTTTTTT CASSLSGRSTGELFF
- TRBJ2-4 TRBV13 - TGTGCCAGCAGCGTTTCCAGGGGAAGCAAAAACATTCAGTACTTC CASSVSRGSKNIQYF
- TRBJ1-5 TRBV18 - TGTGCCAGCTCACCTTCTCAGGGAAGAGGTGGTCAGCCCCAGCATTTT CASSPSQGRGGQPQHF
- TRBJ1-2 TRBV7-9 TRBD1 TGTGCCAGCAGCCCCTCGACAGGGGGCGATGGCTACACCTTC CASSPSTGGDGYTF
- TRBJ1-2 TRBV7-9 TRBD1 TGTGCCAGCAGCAACTGGACAGGGCCGAACTATGGCTACACCTTC CASSNWTGPNYGYTF
- TRBJ2-7 TRBV5-1 - TGCGCCAGCAGCTGGGAGACAGGTTTGGTAGAGCAGTACTTC CASSWETGLVEQYF
- TRBJ2-7 TRBV6-6 - TGTGCCAGCAGTTTCTACAGGGCCACCTACGAGCAGTACTTC CASSFYRATYEQYF
once TRBJ2-7 TRBV18 - TGTGCCAGCTCACCTATCGCTAAAACCTCCTACGAGCAGTACTTC CASSPIAKTSYEQYF
- TRBJ2-5 TRBV12-5 TRBD2 TGTGCTAGTGCCGAGTACCCAAAAAGCGGGAGTCCGGGGCAGGAGACCCAGTACTTC CASAEYPKSGSPGQETQYF
once TRBJ2-2 TRBV9 TRBD1 TGTGCCAGCAGCGTCTGGGGACAGGCGTCCGGGGAGCTGTTTTTT CASSVWGQASGELFF
- TRBJ1-1 TRBV6-5 - TGTGCCAGCAAGGAGGGCATGAACACTGAAGCTTTCTTT CASKEGMNTEAFF
- TRBJ1-2 TRBV7-6 - TGTGCCAGCAGCCTACTAGCGGAGGTTGCTAACTATGGCTACACCTTC CASSLLAEVANYGYTF
- TRBJ1-3 TRBV18 - TGTGCCAGCTCACCTCAACAGGGTGTAAGTTCTGGAAACACCATATATTTT CASSPQQGVSSGNTIYF
- TRBJ1-4 TRBV7-6 - TGTGCCAGCAGCCGTAGCATGGCTAATGAAAAACTGTTTTTT CASSRSMANEKLFF
- TRBJ1-1 TRBV4-1 TRBD1 TGCGCCAGCAGCCAAGATTGGCTAAGACAGGGGTTGAACACTGAAGCTTTCTTT CASSQDWLRQGLNTEAFF
- TRBJ1-2 TRBV29-1 - TGCAGCGTTGACGGGGGGCTGGTGGGCTACACCTTC CSVDGGLVGYTF
once TRBJ2-5 TRBV29-1 - TGCAGCACCGGATCGGCAGGGGAGACCCAGTACTTC CSTGSAGETQYF
- TRBJ2-7 TRBV7-9 - TGTGCCAGCAGCCCCAAGGGACTCTCAAAGGCCTACGAGCAGTACTTC CASSPKGLSKAYEQYF
- TRBJ1-5 TRBV5-4 - TGTGCCAGCAGCTTGCCGGGGTCCAATCAGCCCCAGCATTTT CASSLPGSNQPQHF
- TRBJ2-7 TRBV27 - TGTGCCAGCAGTTTAATGGAGGGCTCCTACGAGCAGTACTTC CASSLMEGSYEQYF
- TRBJ1-2 TRBV19 - TGTGCCAGTAGTATACTCAACAGCTATGGCTACACCTTC CASSILNSYGYTF
- TRBJ2-7 TRBV4-3 - TGCGCCAGCAGCCAAGAGGGATCAGGGCGCGAGCAGTACTTC CASSQEGSGREQYF
- TRBJ2-5 TRBV9 TRBD1 TGTGCCAGCAGCGTACAGGCAGGGGGCAGTGAGACCCAGTACTTC CASSVQAGGSETQYF
- TRBJ1-5 TRBV6-5 - TGTGCCAGCAGTCGATGGGGCCAGCCCCAGCATTTT CASSRWGQPQHF
- TRBJ2-3 TRBV5-4 TRBD2 TGTGCCAGCAGCTCCCGGGCGGGAGGACCTCCCCAGACAGATACGCAGTATTTT CASSSRAGGPPQTDTQYF
once TRBJ1-2 TRBV7-8 - TGTGCCAGCAGCTTACGGGGAGAGGGCTATGGCTACACCTTC CASSLRGEGYGYTF
- TRBJ2-4 TRBV5-4 TRBD1 TGTGCCAGCAGCTTGGGAAGGACAGGGGACCCAGTAGCCAAAAACATTCAGTACTTC CASSLGRTGDPVAKNIQYF
- TRBJ2-5 TRBV19 - TGTGCCAGTAGCACCCTCGGGACCCAGTACTTC CASSTLGTQYF
- TRBJ2-3 TRBV21-1 - TGTGCCAGCAGCATAAGAGGACTAGCGGGAACGTCCGGTCCTAGCACAGATACGCAGTATTTT CASSIRGLAGTSGPSTDTQYF
- TRBJ2-7 TRBV28 - TGTGCCAGCAGTTTAACCAGCGGAACCTACGAGCAGTACTTC CASSLTSGTYEQYF
- TRBJ2-7 TRBV7-8 - TGTGCCAGCAGCCGACAGGCTCCCTACGAGCAGTACTTC CASSRQAPYEQYF
- TRBJ2-7 TRBV5-6 - TGTGCCAGCCGCCCGTGGGGAGGCTACTACGAGCAGTACTTC CASRPWGGYYEQYF
- TRBJ2-1 TRBV27 - TGTGCCAGCAGTCCACGACTAGTTGCGGGCAATGAGCAGTTCTTC CASSPRLVAGNEQFF